This T cell receptor (beta chain) derives from a study of B cell selection in AIRE deficiency. Points on this clone: As yet, its antigen is unknown.

Original methodology: Treg pools: some 5x10^4 distinct patient, approximately 90,000 donor TCRbeta sequences. The table came from immunoSEQ multiplex PCR; TCRdb's copy has only in-frame clones and leaves some out. Clone size and the V and J calls come from that table; the DNA yielded D and trimming. The repertoire holds about 21,000 clones, with approximately 94% as singletons. Broader study findings: Shared Treg sequences were biased toward short CDR3s with few non-templated nucleotide insertions.

Looked up from germline, CDR1 is SGHKS and CDR2 is YYEKEE (reference sequence). The CDR3 contains 16 residues. Trimming stripped 4 bases from V and 0 bases from J, with 11 bases between. Regulatory T cells were sorted as CD4+CD25hiCD127low/negative cells. Source material: Tregs sorted from PBMCs. The TCR was taken from a human donor with AIRE deficiency. The genes are TRBV5-5 and TRBJ2-6; possible D gene TRBD1, 5 bases. CDR3 nucleotides: TGTGCCAGCAGCATTGGGGCTATCTCTGGGGCCAACGTCCTGACTTTC. Its translation: CASSIGAISGANVLTF. The complete variable domain, with remaining parts taken from reference TRBV5-5 and TRBJ2-6, reads DAGVTQSPTHLIKTRGQQVTLRCSPISGHKSVSWYQQVLGQGPQFIFQYYEKEERGRGNFPDRFSARQFPNYSSELNVNALLLGDSALYLCASSIGAISGANVLTFGAGSRLTVL.